Following are 7 T cell receptor delta chains from one sample sequenced in a study of gamma-delta chains in newborns, infants, children (dated by TCRdb to between 2018 and 2020). Sequencing instrument: Illumina MiSeq. TCRdb reran clone calling on the public reads with CATT; rows sharing one DNA sequence were then combined. Across this sample there are several thousand delta-chain clones, with under 3.5% seen only once. The ten largest clones add up to 16% of the sample. The specimen sequenced was blood. The receptors were gathered from a child who was a newborn, infant or young child, either healthy, febrile or measles-vaccinated (not recorded which).

This clone is medium-sized by share. V and J are TRDV2 and TRDJ2, with 10 bases lining up with TRDD3. Germline V lookup: CDR1 GEAIGNYY, CDR2 EKD. The CDR3 consists of 16 residues. V lost 3 bases, J lost 3 bases, and 6 bases stayed unmatched. The CDR3, as DNA: TGTGCCTGTGACTTGCTGGGGGATAGGCTGACAGCACAACTCTTCTTT. It yields the protein CACDLLGDRLTAQLFF.

By share of the sample, this clone is medium-sized (0.01 to 0.1%). The rearrangement links TRDV2 to TRDJ3; 7 nucleotides match TRDD3. Germline CDR1 reads GEAIGNYY; CDR2 reads EKD. There are 19 residues in the CDR3. The junction had 7 bases not matched to a gene; V was cut back by 0 bases and J by 0 bases. The CDR3, as DNA: TGTGCCTGTGACACCGCGATGGGGATAAGCTCCTGGGACACCCGACAGATGTTTTTC. Its translation: CACDTAMGISSWDTRQMFF.

About this clone: The same CDR3 can be traced to other DNA sequences in this sample. The V gene is TRDV2, the J gene TRDJ3; a weak D match, TRDD3 (5 bases). The CDR3 spans 17 residues. The germline V and J ends were trimmed by 1 base and 0 bases, with 9 bases remaining between them. Per the germline V gene, CDR1 is GEAIGNYY and CDR2 is EKD. CDR3 residues: CACDTIGGSWDTRQMFF. CDR3 sequence (DNA): TGTGCCTGTGACACGATCGGGGGCTCCTGGGACACCCGACAGATGTTTTTC.

This clone counts as medium-sized. The sample contains more than one DNA sequence encoding this CDR3. The rearrangement uses TRDV2 and TRDJ3, with 13 nucleotides matching TRDD3. There are 19 residues in the CDR3. Looked up from germline, CDR1 is GEAIGNYY and CDR2 is EKD. V trimming: 5 bases; J trimming: 0 bases; junction bases outside the gene matches: 6. This CDR3 reads CACGGTGGYGSWDTRQMFF. Here the CDR3 DNA reads TGTGCCTGTGGAGGAACTGGGGGATACGGCTCCTGGGACACCCGACAGATGTTTTTC.

This clone is judged medium-sized. The DNA of the CDR3 is TGTGCCTGTGACACCGCTGGGGGATGGGGCTCCTGGGACACCCGACAGATGTTTTTC. Residues: CACDTAGGWGSWDTRQMFF. V gene TRDV2 combines with J gene TRDJ3; the match to TRDD3 covers 9 bases. V shed 0 bases and J 0 bases; nucleotides not matched to a gene: 5. In germline, CDR1 is GEAIGNYY, CDR2 EKD. The CDR3 totals 19 residues.

This clone counts as medium-sized. This chain uses TRDV2 with TRDJ3, with 13 bases matching TRDD3. Germline V CDR1 and CDR2: GEAIGNYY, EKD. The CDR3 is made up of 21 amino acids. Losses at the gene ends were 2 bases for V and 0 bases for J; bases not matched to a gene: 9. Here the CDR3 reads CACDSTGGYATSSWDTRQMFF. The CDR3, as DNA: TGTGCCTGTGACAGTACTGGGGGATACGCAACTAGCTCCTGGGACACCCGACAGATGTTTTTC.

The CDR3 is CACDTVYGGPSSWDTRQMFF. The CDR3 nucleotides read TGTGCCTGTGACACCGTCTATGGGGGACCAAGCTCCTGGGACACCCGACAGATGTTTTTC. The chain links TRDV2 to TRDJ3; 7 positions agree with TRDD3. The germline V gene encodes CDR1 GEAIGNYY and CDR2 EKD. Trimming cost V 0 bases and J 0 bases; bases outside gene matches: 10. This CDR3 region has 20 residues.